This T cell receptor (beta chain) comes out of a study of blood T cell repertoires in COVID-19. Some clones are missing from TCRdb's copy, which holds only in-frame ones; the method was immunoSEQ multiplex PCR. In the table there are more than 250,000 clones, around 92% of which are singletons. This CDR3 has 15 residues. From germline, CDR1 is SGHTA and CDR2 FQGTGA. The ends lost 3 bases at V and 4 bases at J; junction bases unmatched: 2. This chain links TRBV7-3 with TRBJ2-1; 11 positions match TRBD2. The TCR sequence derives from a young man who had recovered from COVID-19. Material: peripheral blood. CDR3 residues: CASSFGLAGYNEQFF. In DNA form, the CDR3 reads TGTGCCAGCAGCTTCGGACTAGCGGGTTACAATGAGCAGTTCTTC.